These T cell receptor beta chains were read from a single sample in a study of shared clonotypes between healthy human individuals. Using immunoSEQ multiplex PCR, the repertoire was profiled, and TCRdb retains in-frame clones only, with some absent. The sample shows approximately 2,000,000 clones, 93% of them seen only once. Sequenced: naive CD8+ T cells from PBMCs. These receptors originate from a young man in good health. Some clones in this sample may be carry-over from other donors' samples. The CDR3 runs from the conserved cysteine through the conserved F or W. The D gene is left open where the match is weak. For some rows the clone size is stated as once, few or many, or as a class when expanded; others skip it.

V,D,length,size,J,DNA,CDR3
TRBV5-4,NA,12,NA,TRBJ1-1,TGTGCCAGCAGCTTTGAGAACACTGAAGCTTTCTTT,CASSFENTEAFF
TRBV7-6,NA,14,NA,TRBJ1-6,TGTGCCAGCAGCTCAACAGGGAATAATTCACCCCTCCACTTT,CASSSTGNNSPLHF
TRBV4-2,TRBD2,17,NA,TRBJ2-1,TGTGCCAGCAGTCAAAGACTAGCGGGAGAGGGATACAATGAGCAGTTCTTC,CASSQRLAGEGYNEQFF
TRBV28,TRBD2,14,NA,TRBJ2-7,TGTGCCAGCAGTCCGCTAGCGGAGACCTACGAGCAGTACTTC,CASSPLAETYEQYF
TRBV4-1,NA,15,NA,TRBJ1-4,TGCGCCAGCAGCCAAGATGGACGGGGGGCTGAAAAACTGTTTTTT,CASSQDGRGAEKLFF
TRBV4-1,TRBD1,15,NA,TRBJ1-1,TGCGCCAGCAGCCAAAGACAGGGGGAAAGAACTGAAGCTTTCTTT,CASSQRQGERTEAFF
TRBV13,NA,17,NA,TRBJ2-5,TGTGCCAGCAGCTTAGGGGCAGGGCAGGAATACCAAGAGACCCAGTACTTC,CASSLGAGQEYQETQYF
TRBV2,NA,16,NA,TRBJ2-2,TGTGCCAGCAGTGAAGTCCCCGGAAGCGGGACCGGGGAGCTGTTTTTT,CASSEVPGSGTGELFF
TRBV5-1,TRBD2,18,NA,TRBJ2-1,TGCGCCAGCAGCTCCCTCGCCCTTAGCGGGAGCTCCTACAATGAGCAGTTCTTC,CASSSLALSGSSYNEQFF
TRBV7-6,TRBD1,15,NA,TRBJ2-1,TGTGCCAGCAGCTCCGGGACAGCGGTCTTCAATGAGCAGTTCTTC,CASSSGTAVFNEQFF
TRBV5-4,NA,12,NA,TRBJ2-7,TGTGCCAGCAGCTTGTTGGGGAACGAGCAGTACTTC,CASSLLGNEQYF
TRBV9,NA,15,NA,TRBJ2-3,TGTGCCAGCAGCACCCGACACGACTCCACAGATACGCAGTATTTT,CASSTRHDSTDTQYF
TRBV7-9,TRBD1,14,NA,TRBJ2-5,TGTGCCAGCAGCCCCGGGACAGGACAAGAGACCCAGTACTTC,CASSPGTGQETQYF
TRBV10-3,NA,13,NA,TRBJ2-7,TGTGCCATCAAGGAAGCGTTCGGGGACGAGCAGTACTTC,CAIKEAFGDEQYF
TRBV9,TRBD1,15,NA,TRBJ2-7,TGTGCCAGCAGCGTTGAGGGGACAGGGGCCTACGAGCAGTACTTC,CASSVEGTGAYEQYF
TRBV7-9,TRBD1,15,once,TRBJ2-7,TGTGCCAGCAGCGTCGATGGAACAGGGGCCTACGAGCAGTACTTC,CASSVDGTGAYEQYF
TRBV5-1,TRBD1,16,NA,TRBJ2-7,TGCGCCAGCAGCTCACTTCCCGGGACAGGGTCCCTCGAGCAGTACTTC,CASSSLPGTGSLEQYF
TRBV5-1,NA,15,NA,TRBJ2-7,TGCGCCAGCAGCTTGGCAACAGGGAGGGCCTACGAGCAGTACTTC,CASSLATGRAYEQYF
TRBV30,NA,10,once,TRBJ2-1,TGTGCCTGGAGTATCTATGAGCAGTTCTTC,CAWSIYEQFF
TRBV7-9,NA,14,NA,TRBJ1-5,TGTGCCAGCAGCTCAGGGGCGGTCAATCAGCCCCAGCATTTT,CASSSGAVNQPQHF
TRBV5-1,NA,15,NA,TRBJ1-1,TGCGCCAGCAGCTTGGGGCCAGTCCCGAACACTGAAGCTTTCTTT,CASSLGPVPNTEAFF
TRBV9,TRBD2,14,NA,TRBJ2-1,TGTGCCAGCAGCGCTAGCGGAGCCTACAATGAGCAGTTCTTC,CASSASGAYNEQFF
TRBV7-9,NA,16,NA,TRBJ2-3,TGTGCCAGCAGCTTAGCGGTGGTCAGGGGCACGGATACGCAGTATTTT,CASSLAVVRGTDTQYF
TRBV9,NA,15,NA,TRBJ2-3,TGTGCCAGCAGCGTAGAGTTGGGAGAGACAGATACGCAGTATTTT,CASSVELGETDTQYF
TRBV7-2,NA,13,NA,TRBJ2-7,TGTGCCAGCAGCTTAGACAGCGCCTACGAGCAGTACTTC,CASSLDSAYEQYF
TRBV7-2,NA,13,once,TRBJ2-1,TGTGCCAGCAGCTTAGCGCGTTTCAATGAGCAGTTCTTC,CASSLARFNEQFF
TRBV4-2,TRBD1,15,NA,TRBJ1-5,TGTGCCAGCAGCCAGGCGACAGGGGTTAATCAGCCCCAGCATTTT,CASSQATGVNQPQHF
TRBV27,NA,13,NA,TRBJ2-1,TGTGCCAGCACCCTGGGTCCTGGGAATGAGCAGTTCTTC,CASTLGPGNEQFF
TRBV28,TRBD1,15,NA,TRBJ1-4,TGTGCCAGCAGTCCAACAGGGGGGGAGGATGAAAAACTGTTTTTT,CASSPTGGEDEKLFF
TRBV9,TRBD1,14,once,TRBJ2-1,TGTGCCAGCAGCGTAGGACAGGGATACAATGAGCAGTTCTTC,CASSVGQGYNEQFF
TRBV27,TRBD1,18,NA,TRBJ2-6,TGTGCCAGCAGTGCCCACAGGGGACCTCCCTCTGGGGCCAACGTCCTGACTTTC,CASSAHRGPPSGANVLTF
TRBV29-1,NA,13,NA,TRBJ1-1,TGCAGCGCAGCGGACGGACTGAACACTAAAGCTTTCTTT,CSAADGLNTKAFF
TRBV4-3,NA,17,NA,TRBJ2-2,TGCGCCAGCAGCCAAGTGGAAGGGTTGGCGGGCACCGGGGAGCTGTTTTTT,CASSQVEGLAGTGELFF
TRBV6-1,NA,14,NA,TRBJ1-4,TGTGCCAGCAGGTACGGGACGGCGGTTGAAAAACTGTTTTTT,CASRYGTAVEKLFF
TRBV9,TRBD1,16,NA,TRBJ1-3,TGTGCCAGCAGCCTCTCCGCGACAGGGGCTGGAAACACCATATATTTT,CASSLSATGAGNTIYF
TRBV19,NA,13,NA,TRBJ2-7,TGTGCCAGTAGTCCGACGATGGGCTACGAGCAGTACTTC,CASSPTMGYEQYF